The following is a T cell receptor (beta chain) sequence with its context. The CDR3 runs 13 residues. CDR1 KGHSH and CDR2 LQKENI come from the germline V gene. Trimming pared 4 bases from V and 1 base from J, leaving 7 bases between. The TCR beta repertoire was assessed by survey-level immunoSEQ sequencing. Clones were sequenced by immunoSEQ multiplex PCR, and TCRdb holds only the in-frame ones, with some missing. The sample lists about 68,000 clones, around 93% seen once, with roughly 4.5% in the top ten. The rearrangement uses TRBV18 and TRBJ1-1, with D unresolved. This receptor was taken from a man aged 35-49 years with rheumatoid arthritis. Sequencing was carried out using PBMCs. The CDR3 nucleotides are TGTGCCAGCTCACAACAGACGAACACTGAAGCTTTCTTT. Its translation: CASSQQTNTEAFF. The full variable domain, in which reference TRBV18 and TRBJ1-1 provide the parts outside the CDR3, is NAGVMQNPRHLVRRRGQEARLRCSPMKGHSHVYWYRQLPEEGLKFMVYLQKENIIDESGMPKERFSAEFPKEGPSILRIQQVVRGDSAAYFCASSQQTNTEAFFGQGTRLTVV.